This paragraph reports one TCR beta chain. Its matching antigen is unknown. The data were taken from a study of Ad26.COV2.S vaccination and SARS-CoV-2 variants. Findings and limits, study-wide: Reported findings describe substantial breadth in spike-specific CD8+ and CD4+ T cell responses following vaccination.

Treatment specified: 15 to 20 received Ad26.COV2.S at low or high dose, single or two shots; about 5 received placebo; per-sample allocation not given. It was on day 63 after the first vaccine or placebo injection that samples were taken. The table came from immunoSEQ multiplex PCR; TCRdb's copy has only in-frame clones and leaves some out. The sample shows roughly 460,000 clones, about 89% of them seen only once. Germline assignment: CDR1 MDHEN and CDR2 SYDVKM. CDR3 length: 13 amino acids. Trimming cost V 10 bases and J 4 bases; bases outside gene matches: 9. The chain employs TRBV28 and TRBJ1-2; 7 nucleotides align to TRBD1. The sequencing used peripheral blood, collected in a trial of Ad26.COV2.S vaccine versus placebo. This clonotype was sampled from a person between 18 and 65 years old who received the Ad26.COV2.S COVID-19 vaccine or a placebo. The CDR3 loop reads CATSHDRAYGYTF. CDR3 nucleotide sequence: TGTGCCACCTCCCACGACAGGGCCTATGGCTACACCTTC.